The rows below give T cell receptor beta chains drawn from one sample of a study of blood T cell repertoires in COVID-19. Produced via immunoSEQ multiplex PCR; TCRdb's table is partial and in-frame only. This sample has approximately 150,000 clones, with roughly 86% found just once. Sequencing was performed on peripheral blood. Receptors were obtained from a woman older than 75 with COVID-19, enrolled during active disease. Each CDR3 is given with its conserved first and last residue. The order of the fields is V gene, clone size, J gene, D gene, CDR3 protein, CDR3 DNA. D genes are given only for firm matches. Some rows mark clone size as missing; the rest say once, few, many or name a class of expanded clone.

V gene: TRBV7-9
clone size: NA
J gene: TRBJ2-2
D gene: NA
CDR3 protein: CASSLRGAVTGELFF
CDR3 DNA: TGTGCCAGCAGCCTTCGGGGAGCGGTGACCGGGGAGCTGTTTTTT

V gene: TRBV10-3
clone size: NA
J gene: TRBJ2-5
D gene: TRBD1
CDR3 protein: CAISESRGPREETQYF
CDR3 DNA: TGTGCCATCAGTGAGTCAAGGGGGCCGAGGGAGGAGACCCAGTACTTC

V gene: TRBV27
clone size: NA
J gene: TRBJ2-5
D gene: NA
CDR3 protein: CASSQTGRETQYF
CDR3 DNA: TGTGCCAGCAGTCAGACAGGTCGGGAGACCCAGTACTTC

V gene: TRBV7-3
clone size: NA
J gene: TRBJ2-7
D gene: NA
CDR3 protein: CASSLNGRGPYEQYF
CDR3 DNA: TGTGCCAGCAGCTTAAACGGGAGAGGCCCCTACGAGCAGTACTTC

V gene: TRBV6-5
clone size: NA
J gene: TRBJ2-5
D gene: TRBD2
CDR3 protein: CASSRGLKETQYF
CDR3 DNA: TGTGCCAGCAGCCGGGGACTAAAAGAGACCCAGTACTTC

V gene: TRBV6-5
clone size: NA
J gene: TRBJ1-1
D gene: TRBD1
CDR3 protein: CASSRDRGENTEAFF
CDR3 DNA: TGTGCCAGCAGCCGCGACAGGGGAGAGAACACTGAAGCTTTCTTT

V gene: TRBV2
clone size: once
J gene: TRBJ2-2
D gene: TRBD2
CDR3 protein: CARGRGGAAGELFF
CDR3 DNA: TGTGCCCGCGGGCGGGGGGGCGCGGCCGGGGAGCTGTTTTTT

V gene: TRBV5-1
clone size: few
J gene: TRBJ2-7
D gene: NA
CDR3 protein: CASSLDPSSYEQYF
CDR3 DNA: TGCGCCAGCAGCTTGGACCCGAGCTCCTACGAGCAGTACTTC

V gene: TRBV4-2
clone size: NA
J gene: TRBJ1-3
D gene: NA
CDR3 protein: CASSQGQQGTGNTIYF
CDR3 DNA: TGTGCCAGCAGCCAAGGGCAGCAGGGAACTGGAAACACCATATATTTT

V gene: TRBV4-3
clone size: NA
J gene: TRBJ2-7
D gene: TRBD1
CDR3 protein: CASSQGQGSYEQYF
CDR3 DNA: TGCGCCAGCAGCCAAGGACAGGGGTCCTACGAGCAGTACTTC

V gene: TRBV5-1
clone size: NA
J gene: TRBJ2-7
D gene: TRBD1
CDR3 protein: CASSKTGGVYEQYF
CDR3 DNA: TGCGCCAGCAGCAAGACAGGGGGTGTCTACGAGCAGTACTTC

V gene: TRBV2
clone size: NA
J gene: TRBJ2-1
D gene: TRBD2
CDR3 protein: CASSEALGLGVQFF
CDR3 DNA: TGTGCCAGCAGTGAAGCGCTAGGACTAGGGGTGCAGTTCTTC

V gene: TRBV6-5
clone size: NA
J gene: TRBJ2-7
D gene: NA
CDR3 protein: CASIPDFFSYEQYF
CDR3 DNA: TGTGCCAGCATCCCCGACTTCTTCTCCTACGAGCAGTACTTC

V gene: TRBV18
clone size: NA
J gene: TRBJ2-7
D gene: TRBD2
CDR3 protein: CASSPWDYPLEQYF
CDR3 DNA: TGTGCCAGCTCTCCATGGGACTACCCCCTCGAGCAGTACTTC

V gene: TRBV3-1/TRBV3-2
clone size: NA
J gene: TRBJ1-1
D gene: TRBD1
CDR3 protein: CASSQDSGGAFF
CDR3 DNA: TGTGCCAGCAGCCAAGATTCAGGGGGGGCTTTCTTT

V gene: TRBV12-3/TRBV12-4
clone size: NA
J gene: TRBJ1-1
D gene: NA
CDR3 protein: CASTSDWTEAFF
CDR3 DNA: TGTGCCAGCACCTCGGACTGGACTGAAGCTTTCTTT

V gene: TRBV6-5
clone size: NA
J gene: TRBJ1-5
D gene: NA
CDR3 protein: CASTHGGNQPQHF
CDR3 DNA: TGTGCCAGCACTCACGGGGGGAACCAGCCCCAGCATTTT

V gene: TRBV20-1
clone size: NA
J gene: TRBJ2-7
D gene: NA
CDR3 protein: CSASKAGLEQYF
CDR3 DNA: TGCAGTGCTAGTAAGGCGGGCTTGGAGCAGTACTTC

V gene: TRBV6-5
clone size: NA
J gene: TRBJ2-2
D gene: TRBD2
CDR3 protein: CASNLAGGNTGELFF
CDR3 DNA: TGTGCCAGCAATCTGGCGGGGGGGAACACCGGGGAGCTGTTTTTT

V gene: TRBV29-1
clone size: NA
J gene: TRBJ1-1
D gene: NA
CDR3 protein: CSVDQGTWYTEAFF
CDR3 DNA: TGCAGCGTTGATCAGGGCACTTGGTACACTGAAGCTTTCTTT

V gene: TRBV7-2
clone size: NA
J gene: TRBJ2-1
D gene: TRBD1
CDR3 protein: CASSFRAGQGEFF
CDR3 DNA: TGTGCCAGCAGCTTCCGCGCGGGACAGGGTGAGTTCTTC

V gene: TRBV2
clone size: NA
J gene: TRBJ2-1
D gene: NA
CDR3 protein: CASSEQASSYNEQFF
CDR3 DNA: TGTGCCAGCAGTGAGCAGGCAAGCTCCTACAATGAGCAGTTCTTC

V gene: TRBV4-1
clone size: NA
J gene: TRBJ2-1
D gene: NA
CDR3 protein: CASSHPDYRNEQFF
CDR3 DNA: TGCGCCAGCAGCCACCCGGACTATAGAAATGAGCAGTTCTTC

V gene: TRBV7-9
clone size: NA
J gene: TRBJ1-1
D gene: TRBD1
CDR3 protein: CASRNRGAYTEAFF
CDR3 DNA: TGTGCCAGCAGAAACAGGGGGGCCTACACTGAAGCTTTCTTT

V gene: TRBV15
clone size: NA
J gene: TRBJ1-4
D gene: TRBD1
CDR3 protein: CATSRDRGDRDKKLFF
CDR3 DNA: TGTGCCACCAGCAGAGATCGAGGAGACAGGGACAAAAAACTGTTTTTT

V gene: TRBV7-9
clone size: NA
J gene: TRBJ2-1
D gene: NA
CDR3 protein: CASSKTRETDEQFF
CDR3 DNA: TGTGCCAGCTCTAAGACTAGGGAGACAGATGAGCAGTTCTTC

V gene: TRBV27
clone size: NA
J gene: TRBJ2-1
D gene: NA
CDR3 protein: CASSPRDINEQFF
CDR3 DNA: TGTGCCAGCAGTCCCCGGGACATCAATGAGCAGTTCTTC

V gene: TRBV18
clone size: NA
J gene: TRBJ1-1
D gene: TRBD1
CDR3 protein: CASSRDRDSEAFF
CDR3 DNA: TGTGCCAGCTCGCGAGACAGGGATAGTGAAGCTTTCTTT

V gene: TRBV7-3
clone size: once
J gene: TRBJ2-1
D gene: TRBD2
CDR3 protein: CASSPTSAEQFF
CDR3 DNA: TGTGCCAGCAGCCCGACTAGCGCCGAGCAGTTCTTC

V gene: TRBV7-9
clone size: NA
J gene: TRBJ1-1
D gene: NA
CDR3 protein: CASSLEEATEAFF
CDR3 DNA: TGTGCCAGCAGCTTAGAGGAGGCAACTGAAGCTTTCTTT

V gene: TRBV7-3
clone size: NA
J gene: TRBJ1-5
D gene: NA
CDR3 protein: CASSGVDSGRGNQPQHF
CDR3 DNA: TGTGCCAGCAGCGGAGTGGACAGCGGAAGGGGCAATCAGCCCCAGCATTTT

V gene: TRBV12-3/TRBV12-4
clone size: NA
J gene: TRBJ2-1
D gene: NA
CDR3 protein: CASDRGPYNEQFF
CDR3 DNA: TGTGCCAGCGATCGGGGTCCCTACAATGAGCAGTTCTTC

V gene: TRBV4-3
clone size: few
J gene: TRBJ1-2
D gene: NA
CDR3 protein: CASSQDRGNYGYTF
CDR3 DNA: TGCGCCAGCAGCCAAGACAGGGGAAACTATGGCTACACCTTC

V gene: TRBV27
clone size: NA
J gene: TRBJ2-3
D gene: NA
CDR3 protein: CASSFVSGGAGTQYF
CDR3 DNA: TGTGCCAGCAGTTTTGTGTCGGGGGGCGCAGGCACGCAGTATTTT

V gene: TRBV6-2/TRBV6-3
clone size: NA
J gene: TRBJ2-7
D gene: TRBD1
CDR3 protein: CASSQGQGYYEQYF
CDR3 DNA: TGTGCCAGCAGTCAAGGACAGGGTTACTACGAGCAGTACTTC